Below are 12 T cell receptor beta chains sequenced from a single sample in a study of CD8 T cells in ankylosing spondylitis. These TCRs are of unknown antigen specificity. TCRdb fed the 5' RACE reads into MiXCR, producing one record per CDR3 protein. The table lists 75,000 to 95,000 distinct CDR3 sequences, around 8.3% of them singletons. The study's findings and limits: Made up of 7 to 9 highly homologous variants, a TCR beta motif appeared characteristic of ankylosing spondylitis blood.

Sequenced input: blood, either unsorted or a sorted T cell fraction (not recorded which). The receptors shown here come from a male donor with ankylosing spondylitis.

This clonotype turned up a few times. The genes are TRBV2 and TRBJ1-5, with D perhaps matching TRBD1 (5 bases). V was cut by 6 bases and J by 2 bases, with 14 bases left in between. CDR3 size: 15 residues. Germline lookup yields CDR1 SNHLY and CDR2 FYNNEI. The CDR3 DNA reads as TGTGCCAGCAGAACAAACACAGGTGGCAATCAGCCCCAGCATTTT. Its translation: CASRTNTGGNQPQHF.

This clonotype came up many times. CDR3 sequence (DNA): TGCGCCAGCAGCTACGACAGGAGCGGAGATACGCAGTATTTT. Protein: CASSYDRSGDTQYF. The chain joins TRBV5-1 to TRBJ2-3, with a weak D call TRBD1 (6 bases). The CDR3 has 14 amino acids. V was trimmed by 3 bases and J by 5 bases, leaving 13 bases between them. From germline, CDR1 is SGHRS and CDR2 YFSETQ. Full variable domain (rest looked up from reference TRBV5-1 and TRBJ2-3): KAGVTQTPRYLIKTRGQQVTLSCSPISGHRSVSWYQQTPGQGLQFLFEYFSETQRNKGNFPGRFSGRQFSNSRSEMNVSTLELGDSALYLCASSYDRSGDTQYFGPGTRLTVL.

This clonotype was recorded at least ten times. The V call is TRBV12-3 or TRBV12-4, the J call TRBJ2-1, with unresolved D. The CDR3 loop spans 13 amino acids. The ends were cut back, 6 bases at V and 6 bases at J, with 12 bases in the middle. CDR3 in amino acids: CASSPTALNEQFF. CDR3 DNA: TGTGCCAGCAGCCCCACAGCCCTCAATGAGCAGTTCTTC.

V and J are TRBV9 and TRBJ2-4; TRBD2 matches 8 bases. The V and J ends lost 0 bases and 9 bases, in that order; junction bases with no gene match: 8. From germline, CDR1 is SGDLS and CDR2 YYNGEE. There are 15 residues in the CDR3. CDR3 nucleotide sequence: TGTGCCAGCAGCGTAGACTCGGGGGGGACGGGCATTCAGTACTTC. Translation gives CASSVDSGGTGIQYF.

There are many counts of this clonotype. The rearrangement uses TRBV7-9 and TRBJ2-3, with 10 bases matching TRBD2. Trimming at V came to 6 bases and at J to 0 bases, leaving 6 bases not matched to a gene. CDR3 length equals 16 residues. The germline V gene has CDR1 SEHNR and CDR2 FQNEAQ (reference sequence). The CDR3 sequence: CASSQREGSSTDTQYF. Here the CDR3 DNA reads TGTGCCAGCAGTCAGCGGGAGGGATCTAGCACAGATACGCAGTATTTT.

This clonotype was counted many times. CDR3 in DNA: TGTGCCAGCAGCTTAGGGCTAGGGGGACAAACCTACAATGAGCAGTTCTTC. This gives the protein CASSLGLGGQTYNEQFF. This chain joins TRBV13 and TRBJ2-1, with D possibly TRBD1 on 6 matching bases. In germline, CDR1 is PRHDT, CDR2 FYEKMQ (reference sequence). This CDR3 has 17 amino acids. Trimming removed 0 bases at V and 2 bases at J, with 14 bases between. The whole variable domain, filled in from reference TRBV13 and TRBJ2-1, reads AAGVIQSPRHLIKEKRETATLKCYPIPRHDTVYWYQQGPGQDPQFLISFYEKMQSDKGSIPDRFSAQQFSDYHSELNMSSLELGDSALYFCASSLGLGGQTYNEQFFGPGTRLTVL.

This clonotype was counted a few times. The chain combines TRBV6-1 with TRBJ2-2; tentative D call: TRBD2 (6 bases). Trimming pared 3 bases from V and 0 bases from J, leaving 8 bases between. This CDR3 spans 15 amino acids. Germline V gene data show CDR1 as MNHNS and CDR2 as SASEGT. The CDR3 DNA sequence: TGTGCCAGCAGTGAGTGGGGGGCGAACACCGGGGAGCTGTTTTTT. Its protein is CASSEWGANTGELFF.

This clonotype was detected ten times or more. The V gene is TRBV20-1, the J gene TRBJ2-1, with 9 bases that match TRBD2. CDR3 size: 18 residues. Trimming took 6 bases from V and 3 from J; bases not matched to a gene: 18. CDR1 and CDR2 (germline): DFQATT, SNEGSKA (reference sequence). The CDR3 loop reads CSATAGASGTPHYNEQFF. Written as DNA, the CDR3 is TGCAGTGCGACCGCTGGGGCTAGCGGGACTCCTCACTACAATGAGCAGTTCTTC.

This clonotype was picked up a small number of times. The V and J genes are TRBV19 and TRBJ2-1; TRBD2 aligns across 10 bases. Trimming removed 5 bases from V and 0 bases from J; junction bases left unmatched: 7. The germline V gene encodes CDR1 LNHDA and CDR2 SQIVND (reference sequence). The CDR3 has 17 amino acids. CDR3 in amino acids: CASSATSGTISYNEQFF. DNA of the CDR3: TGTGCCAGTAGTGCCACTAGCGGGACCATCTCCTACAATGAGCAGTTCTTC.

On this clonotype itself: Its ends do not fully match the called genes, so a read error is possible. The V call is TRBV12-3 or TRBV12-4, the J call TRBJ1-1; D is unresolved. The CDR3 runs 14 residues. This chain's CDR3 is CASPKAGMNTEALF. The CDR3 DNA follows: TGTGCCAGCCCTAAAGCGGGTATGAACACTGAAGCTCTCTTT.

This rearrangement joins TRBV18 to TRBJ2-7; 10 positions match TRBD2. The CDR3 is made up of 16 amino acids. J was trimmed by 1 base and V by 6 bases; bases with no gene match: 9. Per the germline V gene, CDR1 is KGHSH and CDR2 is LQKENI. CDR3 in amino acids: CASSPSGSLVSYEQYF. As DNA, the CDR3 is TGTGCCAGCTCCCCTAGCGGGAGTCTGGTTTCCTACGAGCAGTACTTC.

There are many counts of this clonotype. The CDR3 DNA reads as TGTGCCAGCAGCCCCGATGGGGCCGAGCAGTACTTC. Encoded protein: CASSPDGAEQYF. V usage is TRBV7-2 and J usage is TRBJ2-7; D may be TRBD1 (5 bases). Germline CDR1 and CDR2: SGHTA and FQGNSA. Trimming removed 5 bases from V and 6 bases from J, with 11 bases in between. This CDR3 contains 12 residues. Using reference TRBV7-2 and TRBJ2-7 for the parts outside the CDR3, the full variable domain is GAGVSQSPSNKVTEKGKDVELRCDPISGHTALYWYRQSLGQGLEFLIYFQGNSAPDKSGLPSDRFSAERTGGSVSTLTIQRTQQEDSAVYLCASSPDGAEQYFGPGTRLTVT.